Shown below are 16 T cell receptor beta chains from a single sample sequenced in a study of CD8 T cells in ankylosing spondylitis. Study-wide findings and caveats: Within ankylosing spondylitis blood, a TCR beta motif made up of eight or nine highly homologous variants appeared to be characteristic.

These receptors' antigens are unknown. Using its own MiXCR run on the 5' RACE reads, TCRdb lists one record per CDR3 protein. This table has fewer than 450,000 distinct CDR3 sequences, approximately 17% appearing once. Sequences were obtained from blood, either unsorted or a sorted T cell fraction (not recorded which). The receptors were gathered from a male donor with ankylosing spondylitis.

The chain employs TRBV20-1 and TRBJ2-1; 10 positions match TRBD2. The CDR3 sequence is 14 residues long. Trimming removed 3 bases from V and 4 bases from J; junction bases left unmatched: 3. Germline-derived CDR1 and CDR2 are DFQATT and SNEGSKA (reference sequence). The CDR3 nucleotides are TGCAGTGCTAGGGGACTAGCGAAATACAATGAGCAGTTCTTC. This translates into CSARGLAKYNEQFF.

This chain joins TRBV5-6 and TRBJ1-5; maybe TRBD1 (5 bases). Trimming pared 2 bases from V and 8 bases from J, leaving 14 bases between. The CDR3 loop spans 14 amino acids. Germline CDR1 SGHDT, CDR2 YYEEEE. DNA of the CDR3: TGTGCCAGCAGCTTTGGGTCACAGGCCGAGCCCCAGCATTTT. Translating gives CASSFGSQAEPQHF. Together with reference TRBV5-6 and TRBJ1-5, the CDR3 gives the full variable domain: DAGVTQSPTHLIKTRGQQVTLRCSPKSGHDTVSWYQQALGQGPQFIFQYYEEEERQRGNFPDRFSGHQFPNYSSELNVNALLLGDSALYLCASSFGSQAEPQHFGDGTRLSIL.

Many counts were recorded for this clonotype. The CDR3 here is CASTPLGVNEQYF. Written as DNA, the CDR3 is TGTGCCAGCACCCCCCTCGGAGTCAACGAGCAGTACTTC. The rearrangement uses TRBV12-3 or TRBV12-4 and TRBJ2-7; D unclear. V dropped 7 bases and J dropped 5 bases, with 15 bases sitting between them. The CDR3 spans 13 residues.

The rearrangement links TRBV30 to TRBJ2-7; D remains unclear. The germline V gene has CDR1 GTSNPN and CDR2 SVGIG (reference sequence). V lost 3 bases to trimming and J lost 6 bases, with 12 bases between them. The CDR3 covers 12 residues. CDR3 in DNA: TGTGCCTGGAGAAGAGATAAGGGCGAGCAGTACTTC. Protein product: CAWRRDKGEQYF.

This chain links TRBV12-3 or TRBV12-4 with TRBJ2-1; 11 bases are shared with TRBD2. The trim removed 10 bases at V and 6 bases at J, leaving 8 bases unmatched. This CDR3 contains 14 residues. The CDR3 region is CANRLAGGTNEQFF. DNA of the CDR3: TGTGCCAACCGGCTAGCGGGAGGAACCAATGAGCAGTTCTTC.

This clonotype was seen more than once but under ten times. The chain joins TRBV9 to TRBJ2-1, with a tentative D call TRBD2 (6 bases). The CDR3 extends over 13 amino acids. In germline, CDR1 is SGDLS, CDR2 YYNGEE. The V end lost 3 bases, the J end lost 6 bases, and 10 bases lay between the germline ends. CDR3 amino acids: CASSARLGNEQFF. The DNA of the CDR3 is TGTGCCAGCAGCGCCCGACTAGGCAATGAGCAGTTCTTC.

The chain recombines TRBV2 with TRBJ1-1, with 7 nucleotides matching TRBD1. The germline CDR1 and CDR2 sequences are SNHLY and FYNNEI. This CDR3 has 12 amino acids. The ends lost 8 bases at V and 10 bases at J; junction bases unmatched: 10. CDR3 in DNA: TGTGCCAGCGGGAAGAGACAGGGTGGAGCTTTCTTT. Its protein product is CASGKRQGGAFF.

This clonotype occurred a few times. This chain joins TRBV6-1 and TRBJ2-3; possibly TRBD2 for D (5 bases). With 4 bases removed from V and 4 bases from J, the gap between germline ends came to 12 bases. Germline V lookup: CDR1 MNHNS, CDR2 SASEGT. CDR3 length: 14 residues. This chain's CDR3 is CASSAKEGSDTQYF. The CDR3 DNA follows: TGTGCCAGCAGTGCTAAAGAGGGCTCAGATACGCAGTATTTT.

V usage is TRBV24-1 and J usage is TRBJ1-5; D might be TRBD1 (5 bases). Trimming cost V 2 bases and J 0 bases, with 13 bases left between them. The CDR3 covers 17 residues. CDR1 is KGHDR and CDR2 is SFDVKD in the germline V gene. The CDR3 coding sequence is TGTGCCACCAGTGATTGTGAGTGGGGGAATAGCAATCAGCCCCAGCATTTT. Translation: CATSDCEWGNSNQPQHF.

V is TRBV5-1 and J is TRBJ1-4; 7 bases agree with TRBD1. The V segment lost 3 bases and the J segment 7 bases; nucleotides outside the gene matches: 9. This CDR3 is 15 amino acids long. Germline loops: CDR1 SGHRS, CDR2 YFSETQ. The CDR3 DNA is TGCGCCAGCAGCTCCGGGACAGCGGTATCTGAAAAACTGTTTTTT. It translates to CASSSGTAVSEKLFF. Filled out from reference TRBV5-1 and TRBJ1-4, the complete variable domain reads KAGVTQTPRYLIKTRGQQVTLSCSPISGHRSVSWYQQTPGQGLQFLFEYFSETQRNKGNFPGRFSGRQFSNSRSEMNVSTLELGDSALYLCASSSGTAVSEKLFFGSGTQLSVL.

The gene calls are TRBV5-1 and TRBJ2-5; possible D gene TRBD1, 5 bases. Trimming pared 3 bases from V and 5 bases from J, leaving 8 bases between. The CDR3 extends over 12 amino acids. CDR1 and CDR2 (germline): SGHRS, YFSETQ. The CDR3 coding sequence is TGCGCCAGCAGCTACTCAGGGGAGACCCAGTACTTC. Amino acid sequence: CASSYSGETQYF.

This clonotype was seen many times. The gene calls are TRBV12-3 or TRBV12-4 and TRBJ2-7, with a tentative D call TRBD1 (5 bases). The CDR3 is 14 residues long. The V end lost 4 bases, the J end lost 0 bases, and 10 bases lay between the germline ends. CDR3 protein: CASSSRQSSYEQYF. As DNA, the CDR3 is TGTGCCAGCAGTTCCCGACAGAGCTCCTACGAGCAGTACTTC.

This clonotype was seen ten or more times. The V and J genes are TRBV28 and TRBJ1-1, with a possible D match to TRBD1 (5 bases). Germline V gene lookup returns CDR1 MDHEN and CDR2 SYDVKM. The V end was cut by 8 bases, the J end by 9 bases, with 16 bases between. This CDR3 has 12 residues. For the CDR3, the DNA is TGTGCCAGCCCCTCCTCGGCAGGGAAAGCTTTCTTT. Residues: CASPSSAGKAFF.

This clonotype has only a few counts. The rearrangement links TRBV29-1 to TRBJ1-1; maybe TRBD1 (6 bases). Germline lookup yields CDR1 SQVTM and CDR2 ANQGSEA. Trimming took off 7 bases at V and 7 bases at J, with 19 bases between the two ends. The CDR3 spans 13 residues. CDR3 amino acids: CSARLHRDGEAFF. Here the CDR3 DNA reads TGCAGCGCACGCCTACACAGGGACGGTGAAGCTTTCTTT.

Here the CDR3 reads CSARWGSGSSYEQYF. DNA for the CDR3: TGCAGTGCTAGGTGGGGTAGCGGGAGCTCCTACGAGCAGTACTTC. The V call is TRBV20-1, the J call TRBJ2-7; 9 bases are shared with TRBD2. Trimming cost V 3 bases and J 0 bases; bases outside gene matches: 6. Looked up from germline, CDR1 is DFQATT and CDR2 is SNEGSKA (reference sequence). The CDR3 sequence is 15 residues long.

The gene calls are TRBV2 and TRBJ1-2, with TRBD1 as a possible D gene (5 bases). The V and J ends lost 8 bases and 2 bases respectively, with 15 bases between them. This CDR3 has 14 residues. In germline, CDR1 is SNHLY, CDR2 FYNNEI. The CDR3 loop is CASLRAGDNYGYTF. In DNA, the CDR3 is TGTGCCAGCCTCCGGGCGGGGGACAACTATGGCTACACCTTC.